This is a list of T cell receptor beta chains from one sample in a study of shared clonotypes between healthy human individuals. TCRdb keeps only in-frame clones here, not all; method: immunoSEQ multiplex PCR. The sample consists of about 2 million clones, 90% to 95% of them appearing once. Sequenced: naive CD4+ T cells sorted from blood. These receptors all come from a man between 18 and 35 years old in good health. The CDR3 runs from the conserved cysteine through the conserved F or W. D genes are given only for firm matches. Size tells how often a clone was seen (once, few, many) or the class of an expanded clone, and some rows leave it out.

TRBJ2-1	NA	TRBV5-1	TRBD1	CASSRQGALSNEQFF	TGCGCCAGCAGCAGACAGGGGGCGCTTAGCAATGAGCAGTTCTTC
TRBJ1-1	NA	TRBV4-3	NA	CASSPDGGTRAFF	TGCGCCAGCAGCCCAGACGGAGGGACGAGAGCTTTCTTT
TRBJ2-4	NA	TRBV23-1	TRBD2	CASSPGGCKNIQYF	TGCGCCAGCAGTCCGGGAGGGTGCAAAAACATTCAGTACTTC
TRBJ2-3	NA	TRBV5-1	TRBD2	CASSPGLVGADTQYF	TGCGCCAGCAGCCCCGGACTAGTGGGGGCAGATACGCAGTATTTT
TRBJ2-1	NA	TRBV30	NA	CAWNPTPYNEQFF	TGTGCCTGGAATCCTACACCTTACAATGAGCAGTTCTTC
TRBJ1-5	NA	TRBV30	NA	CAWSSGQGPNQPQHF	TGTGCCTGGAGTTCCGGACAAGGACCTAATCAGCCCCAGCATTTT
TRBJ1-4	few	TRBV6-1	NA	CASSESVLWANEKLFF	TGTGCCAGCAGTGAAAGTGTACTCTGGGCTAATGAAAAACTGTTTTTT
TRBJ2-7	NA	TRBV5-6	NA	CASSSQVEQYF	TGTGCCAGCAGTAGCCAGGTCGAGCAGTACTTC
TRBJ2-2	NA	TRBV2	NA	CASIPDRRSTGELFF	TGTGCCAGCATTCCGGACAGAAGAAGCACCGGGGAGCTGTTTTTT
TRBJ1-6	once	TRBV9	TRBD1	CASSPATTGGSSYNSPLHF	TGTGCCAGCAGCCCAGCCACGACAGGGGGTAGCTCCTATAATTCACCCCTCCACTTT
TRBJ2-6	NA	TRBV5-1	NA	CASSWGDRSGANVLTF	TGCGCCAGCAGCTGGGGCGACCGCTCTGGGGCCAACGTCCTGACTTTC
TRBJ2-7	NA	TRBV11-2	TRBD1	CASRLQGADYEQYF	TGTGCCAGCAGACTACAGGGGGCGGACTACGAGCAGTACTTC
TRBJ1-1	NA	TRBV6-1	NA	CASSGPPEAFF	TGTGCCAGCAGCGGACCCCCTGAAGCTTTCTTT
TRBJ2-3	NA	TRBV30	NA	CAWNPGTDTQYF	TGTGCCTGGAACCCAGGAACAGATACGCAGTATTTT
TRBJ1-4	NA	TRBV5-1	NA	CASSLGRVDEKLFF	TGCGCCAGCAGCTTGGGCAGGGTTGATGAAAAACTGTTTTTT
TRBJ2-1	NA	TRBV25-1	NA	CASSEILDGEQFF	TGTGCCAGCAGCGAGATTCTCGACGGTGAGCAGTTCTTC
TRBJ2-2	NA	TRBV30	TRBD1	CAWSLPGGLNTGELFF	TGTGCCTGGAGCCTACCAGGGGGCCTGAACACCGGGGAGCTGTTTTTT
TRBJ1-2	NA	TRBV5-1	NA	CASSAQGNYGYTF	TGCGCCAGCAGCGCCCAGGGGAACTATGGCTACACCTTC
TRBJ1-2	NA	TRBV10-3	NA	CAISDRGGNYGYTF	TGTGCCATCAGTGATCGCGGGGGTAACTATGGCTACACCTTC
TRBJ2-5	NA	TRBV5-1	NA	CASNNPGLQETQYF	TGCGCCAGCAACAACCCGGGACTTCAAGAGACCCAGTACTTC
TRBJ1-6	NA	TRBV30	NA	CAWSVLSGTRDSPLHF	TGTGCCTGGAGTGTACTATCTGGGACACGGGATTCACCCCTCCACTTT
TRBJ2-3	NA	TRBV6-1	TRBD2	CASSAQGLAGGGSDTQYF	TGTGCCAGCAGTGCACAGGGACTAGCGGGAGGGGGGTCAGATACGCAGTATTTT
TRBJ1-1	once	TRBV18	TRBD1	CASSPQRQGEGLPEAFF	TGTGCCAGCTCACCACAGAGACAGGGGGAGGGACTTCCTGAAGCTTTCTTT
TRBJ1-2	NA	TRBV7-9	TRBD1	CASSPIGHRDRGLYYGYTF	TGTGCCAGCAGCCCGATTGGCCACCGGGACAGGGGGCTGTACTATGGCTACACCTTC
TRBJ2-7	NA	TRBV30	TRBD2	CAWSTTRTSGIVLGDEQYF	TGTGCCTGGAGCACCACCCGGACTAGCGGGATTGTATTGGGGGACGAGCAGTACTTC
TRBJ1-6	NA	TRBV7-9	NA	CASSLQGSSYNSPLHF	TGTGCCAGCAGTCTACAGGGAAGCTCCTATAATTCACCCCTCCACTTT
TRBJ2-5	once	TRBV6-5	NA	CASSRSGETQYF	TGTGCCAGCAGCCGTTCGGGGGAGACCCAGTACTTC
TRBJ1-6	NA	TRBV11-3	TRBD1	CASSFRGGWGQENSPLHF	TGTGCCAGCAGCTTTAGGGGAGGGTGGGGACAGGAGAATTCACCCCTCCACTTT
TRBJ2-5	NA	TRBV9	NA	CASSVGPSETQYF	TGTGCCAGCAGCGTAGGGCCATCGGAGACCCAGTACTTC
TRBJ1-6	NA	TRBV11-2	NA	CASSPPNGYYNSPLHF	TGTGCCAGCAGCCCTCCGAACGGATATTATAATTCACCCCTCCACTTT
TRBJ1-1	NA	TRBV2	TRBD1	CASRRDREKSTEAFF	TGTGCCAGCAGGAGGGACAGGGAAAAAAGTACTGAAGCTTTCTTT
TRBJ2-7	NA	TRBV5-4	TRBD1	CASSPPGGRSYEQYF	TGTGCCAGCAGTCCCCCAGGGGGTAGGTCCTACGAGCAGTACTTC
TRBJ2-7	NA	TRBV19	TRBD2	CASSRTSGSSEQYF	TGTGCCAGTAGTAGGACTAGCGGGAGTTCGGAGCAGTACTTC
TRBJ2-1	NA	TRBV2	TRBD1	CASSGDRNNEQFF	TGTGCCAGCAGTGGGGACAGGAACAATGAGCAGTTCTTC
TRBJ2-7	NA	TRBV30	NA	CAANLNSDPSYEQYF	TGTGCCGCCAATCTAAACAGCGACCCCTCCTACGAGCAGTACTTC
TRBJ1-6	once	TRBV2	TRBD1	CASSERPGGGSPLHF	TGTGCCAGCAGTGAACGGCCAGGGGGGGGGTCACCCCTCCACTTT
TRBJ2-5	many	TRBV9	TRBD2	CASSVGLAGGQETQYF	TGTGCCAGCAGCGTAGGACTAGCGGGGGGTCAAGAGACCCAGTACTTC
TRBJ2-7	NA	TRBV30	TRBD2	CAWGTSGSSEQYF	TGTGCCTGGGGGACTAGCGGGAGTAGCGAGCAGTACTTC
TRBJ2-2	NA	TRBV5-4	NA	CASSLQGTNTGELFF	TGTGCCAGCAGCTTGCAGGGGACTAACACCGGGGAGCTGTTTTTT
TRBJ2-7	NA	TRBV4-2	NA	CASSQGPPSGDYEQYF	TGTGCCAGCAGCCAAGGCCCCCCTTCCGGAGACTACGAGCAGTACTTC
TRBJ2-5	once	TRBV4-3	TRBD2	CASSQVPTSGRPAQETQYF	TGCGCCAGCAGCCAGGTCCCCACTAGCGGGAGGCCCGCCCAAGAGACCCAGTACTTC
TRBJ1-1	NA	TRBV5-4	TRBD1	CASSTGTGAGQVEAFF	TGTGCCAGCAGCACCGGGACAGGGGCGGGACAGGTAGAAGCTTTCTTT
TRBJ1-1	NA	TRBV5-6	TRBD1	CASSSTGVNTEAFF	TGTGCCAGCAGCTCTACAGGGGTGAACACTGAAGCTTTCTTT
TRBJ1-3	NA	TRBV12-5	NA	CASGLLNTAISGNTIYF	TGTGCTAGTGGTTTGCTAAACACGGCGATCTCTGGAAACACCATATATTTT